This TCR beta chain was profiled in a study of T-cell reconstitution after alpha-beta-depleted transplantation in children. General study findings and limits: High day-60 TCRbeta diversity in some patients came from surviving recipient T cells and thymic progenitors. Reportedly, roughly two months post-transplant, alpha-beta T cells arose from several hundred expanded graft clones. A year had passed since transplant, and T-cell counts and diversity by then came mostly from newly produced T cells.

Preparation of the TCRbeta library was carried out with unique molecular identifiers. TCRdb recomputed calls from the PCR reads with MiXCR, one row per CDR3 protein. Here the sample spans hundreds of thousands of distinct CDR3 sequences, 7.5% to 9% being singletons. This clonotype was seen only a few times. As yet, its antigen is unknown. The receptor was isolated from a female patient aged 2-15 years who had a stem cell transplant for Fanconi anemia, so the T cells may come from the graft donor. The input for sequencing was peripheral blood, taken 360 days after TCRalphabeta/CD19-depleted stem cell transplant.

Here the CDR3 reads CAISDQGAAYNEQFF. The DNA for the CDR3 is TGTGCCATCAGTGATCAGGGGGCGGCCTACAATGAGCAGTTCTTC. This chain connects TRBV10-3 to TRBJ2-1, with TRBD1 identical over 8 bases. This CDR3 spans 15 amino acids. The V gene end was trimmed by 3 bases and the J gene end by 2 bases; junction bases not matched to a gene: 3. Per germline, CDR1 ENHRY and CDR2 SYGVKD.